This T cell receptor beta chain comes out of a study of blood T cells in healthy people across ages. Points from the study as a whole: Greater diversity and more naive CD4+ cells were seen in long-lived donors than in aged donors.

A J-beta primer mix and a sample-barcoded 5' primer were used in a second PCR of roughly 7 to 12 cycles. MiXCR, applied by TCRdb to the 5' RACE reads, yields one record per CDR3 protein. The profile shows some 550,000 distinct CDR3 sequences, around 48% of them singletons. As for this clonotype: The target antigen is unknown.

Isolation yielded PBMCs, at least 6.5 million per sample, in every case. The specimen sequenced was blood. The receptor comes from an elderly man in good health.

The CDR3, as DNA: TGTGCCATCGGGACAGGGGGCGAGGGGGGCTACACCTTC. Encoded protein: CAIGTGGEGGYTF. The J gene is TRBJ1-2, the V gene TRBV10-3, with 12 nucleotides matching TRBD1. CDR1 and CDR2 (germline): ENHRY, SYGVKD. Trimming removed 8 bases from V and 8 bases from J; junction bases left unmatched: 6. The CDR3 has 13 residues.